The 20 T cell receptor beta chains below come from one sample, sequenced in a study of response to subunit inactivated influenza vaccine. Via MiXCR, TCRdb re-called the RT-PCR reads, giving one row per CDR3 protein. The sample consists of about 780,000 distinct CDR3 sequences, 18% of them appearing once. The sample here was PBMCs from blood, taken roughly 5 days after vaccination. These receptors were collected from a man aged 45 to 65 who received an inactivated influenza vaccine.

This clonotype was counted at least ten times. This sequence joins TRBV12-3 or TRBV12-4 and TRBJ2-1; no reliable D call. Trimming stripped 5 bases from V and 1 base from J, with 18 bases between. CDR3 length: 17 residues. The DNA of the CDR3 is TGTGCCAGCAGTCGCGGCGCCATGGGCAGATCCTACAATGAGCAGTTCTTC. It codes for CASSRGAMGRSYNEQFF.

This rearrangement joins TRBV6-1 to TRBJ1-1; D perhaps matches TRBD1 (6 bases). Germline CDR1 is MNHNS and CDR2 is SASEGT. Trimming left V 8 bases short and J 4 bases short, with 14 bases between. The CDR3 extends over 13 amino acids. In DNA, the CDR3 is TGTGCCAGCTGCAGGGGTGGGGTCACTGAAGCTTTCTTT. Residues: CASCRGGVTEAFF.

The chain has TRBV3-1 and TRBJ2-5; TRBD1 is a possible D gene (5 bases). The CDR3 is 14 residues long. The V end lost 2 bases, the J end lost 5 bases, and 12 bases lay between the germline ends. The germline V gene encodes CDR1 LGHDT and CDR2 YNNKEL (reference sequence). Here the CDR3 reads CASSQLSGYETQYF. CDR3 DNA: TGTGCCAGCAGCCAACTTTCAGGGTACGAGACCCAGTACTTC.

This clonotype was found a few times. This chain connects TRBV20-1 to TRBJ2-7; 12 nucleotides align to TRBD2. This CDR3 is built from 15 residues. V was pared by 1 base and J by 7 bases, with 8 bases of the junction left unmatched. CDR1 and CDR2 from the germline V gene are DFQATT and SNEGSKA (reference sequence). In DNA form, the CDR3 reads TGCAGTGCTAGAGTCCCTAGCGGGAGGGCCGGGGAGCAGTACTTC. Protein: CSARVPSGRAGEQYF.

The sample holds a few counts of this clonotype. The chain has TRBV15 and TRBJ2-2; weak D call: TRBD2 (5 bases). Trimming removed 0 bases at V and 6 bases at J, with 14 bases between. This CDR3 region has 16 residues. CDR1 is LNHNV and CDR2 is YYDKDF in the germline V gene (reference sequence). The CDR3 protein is CATSRDRGSSAGELFF. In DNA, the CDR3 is TGTGCCACCAGCAGAGATCGAGGGAGTAGCGCCGGGGAGCTGTTTTTT.

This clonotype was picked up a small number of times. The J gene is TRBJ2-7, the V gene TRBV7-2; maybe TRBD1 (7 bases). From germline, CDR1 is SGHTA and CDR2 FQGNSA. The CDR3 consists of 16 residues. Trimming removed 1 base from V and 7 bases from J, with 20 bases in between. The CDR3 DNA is TGTGCCAGCAGCTTAGTAGAGGTTGGAGGGGGCGGGGAGCAGTACTTC. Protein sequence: CASSLVEVGGGGEQYF.

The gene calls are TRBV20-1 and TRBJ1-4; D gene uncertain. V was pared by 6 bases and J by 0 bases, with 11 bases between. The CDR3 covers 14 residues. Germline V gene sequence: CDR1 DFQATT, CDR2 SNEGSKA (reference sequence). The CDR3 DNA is TGCAGTGCCGCAGGAGCCGCAACTAATGAAAAACTGTTTTTT. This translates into CSAAGAATNEKLFF.

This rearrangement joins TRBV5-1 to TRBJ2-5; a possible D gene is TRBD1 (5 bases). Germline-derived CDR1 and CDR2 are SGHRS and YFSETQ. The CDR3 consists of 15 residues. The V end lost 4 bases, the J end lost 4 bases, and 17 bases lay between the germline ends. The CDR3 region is CASSVPAGSGETQYF. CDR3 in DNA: TGCGCCAGCAGCGTCCCGGCAGGGTCGGGAGAGACCCAGTACTTC.

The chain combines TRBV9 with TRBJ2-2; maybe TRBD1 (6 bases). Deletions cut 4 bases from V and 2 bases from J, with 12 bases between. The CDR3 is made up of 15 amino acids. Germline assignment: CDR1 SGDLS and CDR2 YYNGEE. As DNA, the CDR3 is TGTGCCAGCAGCCCCCGACAGGAAAACACCGGGGAGCTGTTTTTT. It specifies CASSPRQENTGELFF.

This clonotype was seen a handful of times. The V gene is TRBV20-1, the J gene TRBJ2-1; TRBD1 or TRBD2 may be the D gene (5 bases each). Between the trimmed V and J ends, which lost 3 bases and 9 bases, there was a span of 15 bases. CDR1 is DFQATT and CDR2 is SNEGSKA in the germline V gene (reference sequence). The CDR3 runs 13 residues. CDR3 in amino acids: CSARPGTTIEQFF. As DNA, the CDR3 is TGCAGTGCTAGGCCCGGGACGACAATTGAGCAGTTCTTC.

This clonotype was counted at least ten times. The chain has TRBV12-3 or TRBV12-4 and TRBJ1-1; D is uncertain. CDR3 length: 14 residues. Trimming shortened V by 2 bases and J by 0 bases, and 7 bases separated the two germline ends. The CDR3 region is CASSLMVVNTEAFF. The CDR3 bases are TGTGCCAGCAGTTTAATGGTAGTGAACACTGAAGCTTTCTTT.

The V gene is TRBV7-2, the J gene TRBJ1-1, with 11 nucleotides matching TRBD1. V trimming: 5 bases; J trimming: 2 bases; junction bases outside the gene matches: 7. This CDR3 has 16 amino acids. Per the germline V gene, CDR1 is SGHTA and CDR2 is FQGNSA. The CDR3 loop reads CASSRDRGYENTEAFF. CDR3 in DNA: TGTGCCAGCAGCCGGGACAGGGGGTATGAAAACACTGAAGCTTTCTTT.

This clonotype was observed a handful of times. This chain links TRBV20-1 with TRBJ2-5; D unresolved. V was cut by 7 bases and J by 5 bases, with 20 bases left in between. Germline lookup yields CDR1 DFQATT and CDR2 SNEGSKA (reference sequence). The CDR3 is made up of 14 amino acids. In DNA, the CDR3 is TGCAGTGGTAGGAATTCCGGGCCCTGGGAGACCCAGTACTTC. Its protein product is CSGRNSGPWETQYF.

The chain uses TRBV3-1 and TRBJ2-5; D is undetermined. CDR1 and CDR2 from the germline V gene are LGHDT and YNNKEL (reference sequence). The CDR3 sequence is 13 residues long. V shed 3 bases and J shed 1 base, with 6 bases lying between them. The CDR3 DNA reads TGTGCCAGCAGCCAGATCCTCCAAGAGACCCAGTACTTC. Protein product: CASSQILQETQYF.

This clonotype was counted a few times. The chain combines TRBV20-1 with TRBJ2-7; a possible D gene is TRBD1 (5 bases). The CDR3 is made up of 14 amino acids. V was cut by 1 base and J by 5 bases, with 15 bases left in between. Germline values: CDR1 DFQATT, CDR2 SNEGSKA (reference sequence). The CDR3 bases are TGCAGTGCTAGAGGGGTCAGGGTCCTTGACGAGCAGTACTTC. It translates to CSARGVRVLDEQYF.

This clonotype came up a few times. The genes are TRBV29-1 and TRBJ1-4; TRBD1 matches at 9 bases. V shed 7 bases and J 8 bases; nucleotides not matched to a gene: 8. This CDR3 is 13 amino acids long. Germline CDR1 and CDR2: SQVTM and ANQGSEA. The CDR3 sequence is CSATDRGVEKLFF. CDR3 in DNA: TGCAGCGCTACGGACAGGGGAGTCGAAAAACTGTTTTTT.

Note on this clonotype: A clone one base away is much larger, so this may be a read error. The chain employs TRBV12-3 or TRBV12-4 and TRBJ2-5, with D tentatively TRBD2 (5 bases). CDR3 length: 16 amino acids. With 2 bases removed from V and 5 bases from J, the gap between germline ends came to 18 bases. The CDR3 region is CASSLWASSFHETQYF. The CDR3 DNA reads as TGTGCCAGCAGTTTATGGGCTAGCAGTTTCCACGAGACCCAGTACTTC.

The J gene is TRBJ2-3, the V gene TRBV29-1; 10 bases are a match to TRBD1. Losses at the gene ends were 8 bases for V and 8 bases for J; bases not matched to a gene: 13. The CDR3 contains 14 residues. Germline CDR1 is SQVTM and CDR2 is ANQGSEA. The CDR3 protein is CSSSTGGGSGTQYF. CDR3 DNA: TGCAGCTCCTCGACAGGGGGCGGTTCGGGTACGCAGTATTTT.

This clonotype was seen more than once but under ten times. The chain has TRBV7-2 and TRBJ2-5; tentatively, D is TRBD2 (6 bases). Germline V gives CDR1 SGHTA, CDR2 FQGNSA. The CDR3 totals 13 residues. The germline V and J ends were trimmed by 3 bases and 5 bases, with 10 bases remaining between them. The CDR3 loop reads CASSFGSVETQYF. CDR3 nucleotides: TGTGCCAGCAGCTTCGGGAGTGTGGAGACCCAGTACTTC.

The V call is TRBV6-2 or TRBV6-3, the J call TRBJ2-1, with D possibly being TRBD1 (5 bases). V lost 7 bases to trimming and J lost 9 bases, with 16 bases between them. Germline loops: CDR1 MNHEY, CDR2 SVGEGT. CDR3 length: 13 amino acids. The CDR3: CASTDPRQSEQFF. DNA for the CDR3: TGTGCCAGCACCGATCCGCGACAGAGTGAGCAGTTCTTC.